This T cell receptor beta chain was captured in a study of metastatic and nonmetastatic thyroid tumors. About the research overall: It was across blood and tumor or nodule tissue from malignant and benign thyroid patients that repertoires were compared. General study points: The reported finding was significantly higher TCR beta diversity in malignant thyroid tumors relative to benign nodules, in blood and tumor.

For this clone: Its specificity is not known.

TCRdb re-processed the PCR reads through MiXCR. The sample has 15,000 to 20,000 clones, 34% seen once. Patients had received no treatment of any kind before thyroid surgery. Trimming shortened V by 2 bases and J by 6 bases, and 16 bases separated the two germline ends. This CDR3 is 14 amino acids long. Germline V CDR1 and CDR2: DFQATT, SNEGSKA (reference sequence). V gene TRBV20-1 combines with J gene TRBJ1-1; D not resolved. Sequenced sample: tumor tissue. This receptor was obtained from a female donor with papillary thyroid cancer or a benign thyroid nodule (not recorded which). Some clones in this sample may be carry-over from other donors' samples. The CDR3 here is CSARPGMGVAEAFF. Here the CDR3 DNA reads TGCAGTGCTAGACCTGGGATGGGTGTTGCTGAAGCTTTCTTT.